This TCR beta chain was captured by sequencing in a study of T-cell reconstitution after alpha-beta-depleted transplantation in children. Preparing the TCRbeta library involved the use of unique molecular identifiers. Each CDR3 protein is one row after TCRdb ran MiXCR on the PCR reads. The data show 200,000 to 250,000 distinct CDR3 sequences, with roughly a tenth seen just once and 6.2% held by the top ten. The CDR3 is 14 residues long. Germline CDR1 and CDR2: MNHEY and SMNVEV (reference sequence). V shed 1 base and J shed 7 bases, with 13 bases lying between them. This chain joins TRBV27 and TRBJ1-1; D may be TRBD1 (5 bases). The sample in question was PBMCs from the stem cell graft donor, obtained from the stem cell graft. This TCR derives from a human donor who donated a stem cell graft to a child with acute lymphoblastic leukemia. The CDR3: CASSLYGAGGEAFF. The DNA for the CDR3 is TGTGCCAGCAGTTTATACGGGGCCGGGGGTGAAGCTTTCTTT.